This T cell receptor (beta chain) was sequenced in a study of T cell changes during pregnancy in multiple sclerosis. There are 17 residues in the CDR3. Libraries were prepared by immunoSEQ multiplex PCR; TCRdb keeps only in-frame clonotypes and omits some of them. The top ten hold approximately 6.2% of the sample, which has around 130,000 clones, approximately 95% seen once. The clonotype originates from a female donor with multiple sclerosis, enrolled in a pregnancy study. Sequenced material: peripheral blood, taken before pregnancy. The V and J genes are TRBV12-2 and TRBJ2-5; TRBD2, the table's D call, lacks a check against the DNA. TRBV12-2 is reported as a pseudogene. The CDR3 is CASRLFPPRAAQETQYF. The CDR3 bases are TGTGCAAGTCGCTTATTTCCCCCGAGGGCAGCTCAAGAGACCCAGTACTTC.